The clone carrying this T cell receptor beta chain was counted a single time. The antigen remains unidentified. The data stem from a study of shared clonotypes between healthy human individuals. General study points: Apart from blood, nothing was sampled; tissue repertoires likely differ.

Sequencing was performed with immunoSEQ multiplex PCR; in TCRdb, only in-frame clones are kept and a portion is missing. The sample lists about 2.4 million clones; around nine tenths were seen once. The V segment lost 7 bases and the J segment 1 base; nucleotides outside the gene matches: 8. This CDR3 is 15 amino acids long. The germline gives CDR1 LNHDA, CDR2 SQIVND (reference sequence). Sample: naive CD4+ T cells sorted from blood. Subset described: CD45RA+ positively selected. This TCR derives from a man between 18 and 29 years old in good health. The rearrangement links TRBV19 to TRBJ1-1; 8 bases line up with TRBD1. The CDR3 nucleotides read TGTGCCAGTAAACCAGGGGGCTTTCCGAACACTGAAGCTTTCTTT. Protein sequence: CASKPGGFPNTEAFF.